This T cell receptor beta chain stems from a study of low-dose radiotherapy and immunotherapy resistance in tumors. Looking at the study overall: Dosing for Cohort 2 consisted of 1 Gy per fraction every two weeks, reaching a total of 13 Gy over 26 weeks. Treatment included intravenous cyclophosphamide dosed at 200 mg/m2 every two weeks, one day before radiation and immunotherapy.

Alpha and beta chains were covered, as first-strand cDNA relied on TRAV- and TRBV-specific primers. A roughly 21-cycle PCR with a constant-region primer and V-primer adapter amplified TCRs. TCRdb reanalysed the reads using MiXCR and keeps one entry per CDR3 protein. Of 35,000 to 50,000 distinct CDR3 sequences in the sample, less than 30% were seen once. In this sample, this clonotype turned up many times. Germline is not matched at one junction end, which may reflect a read error. The germline gives CDR1 SEHNR, CDR2 FQNEAQ (reference sequence). This CDR3 contains 13 residues. Regarding time point: after trial treatment. The treatment is: LDRT plus nivolumab, ipilimumab, low-dose cyclophosphamide and aspirin (RACIN trial). The donors' treatment consisted of nivolumab, ipilimumab, aspirin, low-dose cyclophosphamide and low-dose radiotherapy.

The rearrangement joins TRBV7-9 to TRBJ1-1; 7 nucleotides agree with TRBD1. The sample was PBMCs, taken after low-dose radiotherapy plus immunotherapy. The TCR originated in a male donor with prostate cancer. This CDR3 reads CASTGGTDPPFPF. CDR3 DNA: TGTGCCAGCACGGGAGGGACAGACCCCCCTTTTCCCTTT.